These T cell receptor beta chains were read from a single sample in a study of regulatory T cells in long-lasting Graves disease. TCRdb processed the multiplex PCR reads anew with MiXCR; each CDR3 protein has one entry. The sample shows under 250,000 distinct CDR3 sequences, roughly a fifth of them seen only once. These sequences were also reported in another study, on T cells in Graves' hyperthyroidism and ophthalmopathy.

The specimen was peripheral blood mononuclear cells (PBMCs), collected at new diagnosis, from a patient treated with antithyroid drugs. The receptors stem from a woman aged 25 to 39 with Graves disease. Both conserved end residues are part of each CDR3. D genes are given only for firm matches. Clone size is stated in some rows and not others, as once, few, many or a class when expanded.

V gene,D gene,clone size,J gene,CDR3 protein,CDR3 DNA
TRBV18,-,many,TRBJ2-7,CASSARDRDFEQYF,TGTGCCAGCTCGGCCCGGGACCGGGATTTCGAGCAGTACTTC
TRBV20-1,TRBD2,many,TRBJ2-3,CSALNRREGLTDTQYF,TGCAGTGCCCTGAACAGGCGGGAGGGCCTCACAGATACGCAGTATTTT
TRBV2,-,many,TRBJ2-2,CASTAASGELFF,TGTGCCAGCACAGCGGCTTCCGGGGAGCTGTTTTTT
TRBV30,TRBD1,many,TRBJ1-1,CAWRAPVPGQGTVDTEAFF,TGTGCCTGGAGGGCCCCCGTCCCGGGACAGGGGACGGTGGACACTGAAGCTTTCTTT
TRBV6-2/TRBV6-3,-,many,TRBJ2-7,CASSRGAYEQYF,TGTGCCAGCAGTAGGGGTGCCTACGAGCAGTACTTC
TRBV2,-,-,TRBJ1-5,CASSVRGRQPQHF,TGTGCCAGCAGTGTTAGGGGACGTCAGCCCCAGCATTTT
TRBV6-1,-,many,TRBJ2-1,CASRPQGDYNEQFF,TGTGCCAGCAGGCCACAGGGTGACTACAATGAGCAGTTCTTC
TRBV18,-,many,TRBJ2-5,CASSQQGGETQYF,TGTGCCAGCTCGCAACAGGGAGGGGAGACCCAGTACTTC
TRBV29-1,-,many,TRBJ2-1,CSVFSDVSSYNEQFF,TGCAGCGTTTTCTCGGACGTTAGCTCCTACAATGAGCAGTTCTTC
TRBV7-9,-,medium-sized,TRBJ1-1,CASSFGSSIKNTEAFF,TGCGCCAGCAGCTTTGGCAGCTCCATCAAGAACACTGAAGCTTTCTTT
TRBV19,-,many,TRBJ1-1,CASRVGTEAFF,TGTGCCAGTAGAGTAGGTACTGAAGCTTTCTTT
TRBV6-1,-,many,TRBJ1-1,CASTWTPKATEAFF,TGTGCCAGCACCTGGACTCCGAAGGCGACTGAAGCTTTCTTT
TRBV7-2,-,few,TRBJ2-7,CASSLDPSREQYF,TGTGCCAGCAGCTTAGACCCCTCGAGGGAGCAGTACTTC
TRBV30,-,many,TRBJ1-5,CAWRSRVPNQPQHF,TGTGCCTGGAGATCCCGGGTGCCCAATCAGCCCCAGCATTTT
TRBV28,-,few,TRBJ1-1,CASSPDGEMTEAFF,TGTGCCAGCAGTCCGGACGGAGAGATGACTGAAGCTTTCTTT
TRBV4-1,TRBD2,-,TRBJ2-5,CASSQTIAGGRETQYF,TGCGCCAGCAGCCAGACAATAGCGGGAGGGCGTGAGACCCAGTACTTC
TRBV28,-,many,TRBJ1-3,CASSRGGYGVPTASSGNTIYF,TGTGCCAGCAGTCGGGGAGGGTATGGTGTGCCTACGGCGAGCTCTGGAAACACCATATATTTT
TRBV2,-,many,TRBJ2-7,CASSELGGLTYEQYF,TGTGCCAGCAGTGAACTTGGGGGGTTAACCTACGAGCAGTACTTC
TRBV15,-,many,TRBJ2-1,CATSRPNRLAEQFF,TGTGCCACCAGCAGACCGAACCGCCTAGCGGAGCAGTTCTTC
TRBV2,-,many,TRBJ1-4,CASSEVRNEKLFF,TGTGCCAGCAGTGAAGTCAGAAATGAAAAACTGTTTTTT
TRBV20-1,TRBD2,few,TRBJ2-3,CSASGGRALNTQYF,TGCAGTGCTAGTGGCGGGAGGGCCTTGAATACGCAGTATTTT
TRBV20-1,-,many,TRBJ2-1,CSARSGFDPGSYNEQFF,TGCAGTGCTAGATCCGGGTTCGACCCGGGGTCCTACAATGAGCAGTTCTTC
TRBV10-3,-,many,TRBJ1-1,CAIRTENTEAFF,TGTGCCATCCGGACCGAGAACACTGAAGCTTTCTTT
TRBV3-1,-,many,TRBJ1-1,CASSQDWGGREAFF,TGTGCCAGCAGCCAAGATTGGGGAGGTCGTGAAGCTTTCTTT
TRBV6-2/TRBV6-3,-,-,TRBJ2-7,CASSAPRTVTEQYF,TGTGCCAGCAGTGCCCCCAGGACGGTGACCGAGCAGTACTTC
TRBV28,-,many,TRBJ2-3,CASSIYGGPDTQYF,TGTGCCAGCAGCATATACGGGGGCCCAGATACGCAGTATTTT
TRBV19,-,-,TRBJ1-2,CASSGSRVVYGYTF,TGTGCCAGTAGTGGATCCAGGGTGGTCTATGGCTACACCTTC
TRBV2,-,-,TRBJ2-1,CASGPQGGSYNEQFF,TGTGCCAGCGGTCCCCAGGGGGGCTCCTACAATGAGCAGTTCTTC
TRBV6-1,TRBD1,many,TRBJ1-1,CASSAQGAWNTEAFF,TGTGCCAGCAGTGCGCAGGGGGCTTGGAACACTGAAGCTTTCTTT
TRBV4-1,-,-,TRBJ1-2,CASSRLERGGYTF,TGCGCCAGCAGCCGCCTAGAACGGGGTGGCTACACCTTC
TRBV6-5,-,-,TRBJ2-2,CASSLLQLNTGELFF,TGTGCCAGCAGTTTACTCCAGCTGAACACCGGGGAGCTGTTTTTT
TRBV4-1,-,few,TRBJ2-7,CASSHPGGAYEQYF,TGCGCCAGCAGCCATCCAGGAGGGGCCTACGAGCAGTACTTC
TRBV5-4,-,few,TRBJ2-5,CASSSEPLETQYF,TGTGCCAGCAGCTCAGAGCCTCTAGAGACCCAGTACTTC
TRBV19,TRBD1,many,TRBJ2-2,CASSRQGAGELFF,TGTGCCAGTAGCCGACAGGGTGCCGGGGAGCTGTTTTTT
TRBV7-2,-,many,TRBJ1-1,CASSERDTGYTEAFF,TGTGCCAGCAGCGAGCGGGACACAGGTTACACTGAAGCTTTCTTT
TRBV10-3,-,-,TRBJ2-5,CAISLDLTGETQYF,TGTGCCATCAGTCTCGATCTAACGGGGGAGACCCAGTACTTC